This entry is about one TCR beta chain. This clonotype was counted between two and nine times. Its antigen remains undetermined. Base qualities were left out, and no much larger clone turns up one base away. V and J lose 6 bases and 6 bases, and a span of 15 bases separates them. Counted from cysteine to phenylalanine, this CDR3 has 13 amino acids. Only the CDR3 portion is preserved as DNA: 39 bases, with reading frame beginning at the first base. The germline V gene sets CDR1 to MDHEN and CDR2 to SYDVKM. The data were obtained in a study of human T cells and chemical hapten exposure (dated by TCRdb to 2020 to 2023). Describing the broader study: For sensitization, 2% DPC in acetone was applied to a roughly 2 cm by roughly 2 cm area of upper inner arm skin. Patients additionally received weekly therapeutic DPC doses to the scalp throughout the roughly 24-week study period. Patient blood was sampled pre-sensitization (week 0) and at 2, 6 and about 24 weeks after DPC sensitization. Roughly 30 alopecia patients gave blood for TCR sequencing at one to four time points (pre-sensitization, 2, 6 and 24 weeks). Patch testing was performed on the upper back with Finn chambers containing 0.01% DPC, and the patch tests were scored after 6 days according to International Contact Dermatitis Research Group standards. Peripheral blood TCR repertoire changes were tracked in vivo in alopecia patients during primary and secondary sensitization to the hapten diphenylcyclopropenone (DPC). Libraries were pooled for sequencing, and variation in per-sample TCR yields was attributed mainly to small differences in library volumes within the pool. The mostly female patient cohort included alopecia areata with under or over 50% scalp involvement, alopecia totalis and alopecia universalis. Results the study describes overall, beyond this receptor: Patch test score was positively correlated with the number of PT1 expanded TCRs, with significance at thresholds 8, 16 and 32 but not at 4. Compared with pre-sensitization or healthy control sets, expanded TCRs formed significantly more large CDR3 similarity clusters, which is consistent with antigen-driven responses. DPC sensitization did not change the number of TCRs with a frequency above 1 in 1000, and there was no evidence of changes in global repertoire structure. After repeated subsampling, changes were observed in the strength of the expansion versus patch-test correlation and in the threshold at which the correlation became significant. Because every patient had alopecia, a presumed autoimmune disease, the patients' immune response might differ from that of healthy individuals.

What this sample's time point label stands for: patch test 3, about 24 weeks after DPC sensitization. Per the publication, the treatment or condition label means: therapeutic diphenylcyclopropenone sensitization with weekly scalp DPC. At every patch-test visit, the blood draw took place before the patch test was put on. Patients were considered eligible if aged 18 to 70, diagnosed with alopecia and deemed suitable for DPC therapy, and patients were excluded if pregnant. Total RNA was extracted from unfractionated whole blood that had been collected in Tempus Blood RNA tubes. The library relied on RACE. Reads for this sample came from a NextSeq 500. Library preparation attached unique molecular identifiers to individual cDNA molecules for quantitative, reproducible TCR counting. For every blood RNA sample, sequencing covered both the TCR alpha and TCR beta chains. The published analysis was carried out like this. Samples had a median of roughly 100,000 TCRs, with a range from about 23,224 to 700,000. The Decombinator software suite was used to annotate V, J and CDR3 in the TCR reads. To make PS versus PT1 abundance plots, every sample was subsampled to the same number of TCRs (28,000). Expanded TCRs were defined as absent before sensitization and observed at least eight times at the 2-week time point. TCRdb itself trimmed the public reads at Q25 with fastp, ran MiXCR and retained productive beta chains. Rows are unified per CDR3 protein, each entry keeping the most common DNA and genes. It is TCRdb's table, rather than the study itself, that gives the V and J calls and clone size. The sample table lists 150,000 to 200,000 distinct CDR3 sequences, roughly 26% of them with a count of one. Roughly 2.2% of the sample lies in the top ten.

This clonotype was sampled from a young woman with alopecia areata. Some clones in this sample may be carry-over from other donors' samples. Here the sequenced sample was whole blood, taken in connection with sensitization to the hapten diphenylcyclopropenone (DPC). The chain uses TRBV28 and TRBJ2-7, and perhaps TRBD2 as D gene, on 5 matching bases. The base sequence is TGTGCCAGCAGCCGTCCCGGGGAAAGCGAGCAGTACTTC. The encoded protein is CASSRPGESEQYF.